This T cell receptor (beta chain) came from a study of lymphopenia after photon versus proton radiotherapy. The study's findings and limits: Only patients who died were analyzed for survival; proton advantage is unproven.

Germline V lookup: CDR1 KGHSH, CDR2 LQKENI. Unmatched junction bases numbered 5, after V lost 3 bases and J lost 6 bases. The CDR3 totals 13 residues. On this clone: Antigen specificity is unknown.

Sequencing was performed with immunoSEQ multiplex PCR; in TCRdb, only in-frame clones are kept and a portion is missing. The table records 55,000 to 70,000 clones, 80% to 95% of them present only once. Sequencing used peripheral blood, obtained from a patient treated with photon-based radiotherapy. The chain joins TRBV18 to TRBJ2-7; 7 nucleotides line up with TRBD1. The source of this sequence is a woman aged 40 to 50 with cholangiocarcinoma. CDR3 sequence (DNA): TGTGCCAGCTCACCGGACAGGTTACGCGAGCAGTACTTC. This encodes CASSPDRLREQYF.